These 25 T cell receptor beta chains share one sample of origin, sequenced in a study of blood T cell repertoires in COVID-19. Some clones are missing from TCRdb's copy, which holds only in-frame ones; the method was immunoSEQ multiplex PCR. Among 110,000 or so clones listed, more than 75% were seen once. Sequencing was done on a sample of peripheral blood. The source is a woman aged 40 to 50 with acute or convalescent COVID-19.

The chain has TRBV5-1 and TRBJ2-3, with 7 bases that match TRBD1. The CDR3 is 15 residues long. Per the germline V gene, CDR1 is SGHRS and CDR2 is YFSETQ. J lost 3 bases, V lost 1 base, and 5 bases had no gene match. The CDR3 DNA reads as TGCGCCAGCAGCTTGATGGTCAGGGGGACAGATACGCAGTATTTT. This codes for CASSLMVRGTDTQYF.

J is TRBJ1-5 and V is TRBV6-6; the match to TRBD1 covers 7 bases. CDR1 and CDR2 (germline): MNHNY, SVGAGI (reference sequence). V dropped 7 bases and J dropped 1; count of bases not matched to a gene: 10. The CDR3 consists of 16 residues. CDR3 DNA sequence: TGTGCCAGCAAAGGAGGGGGCGAAAGGAGCAATCAGCCCCAGCATTTT. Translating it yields CASKGGGERSNQPQHF.

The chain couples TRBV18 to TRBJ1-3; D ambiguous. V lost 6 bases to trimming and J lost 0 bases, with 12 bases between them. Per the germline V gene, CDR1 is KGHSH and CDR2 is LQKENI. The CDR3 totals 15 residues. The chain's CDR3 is CASSDFASSGNTIYF. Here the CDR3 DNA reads TGTGCCAGCTCCGATTTTGCGAGCTCTGGAAACACCATATATTTT.

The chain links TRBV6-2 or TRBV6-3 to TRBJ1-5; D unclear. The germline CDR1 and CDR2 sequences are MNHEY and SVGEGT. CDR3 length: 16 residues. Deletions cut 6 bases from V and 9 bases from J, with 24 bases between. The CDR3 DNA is TGTGCCAGCAGCACCGAACAACCACCCAAATTCTTGCCCCAGCATTTT. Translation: CASSTEQPPKFLPQHF.

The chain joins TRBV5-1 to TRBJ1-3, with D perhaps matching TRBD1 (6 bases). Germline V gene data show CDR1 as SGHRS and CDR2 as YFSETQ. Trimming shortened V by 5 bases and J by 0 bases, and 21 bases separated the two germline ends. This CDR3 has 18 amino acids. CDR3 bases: TGCGCCAGCAGGGTTACGACAGGTACAGGGCTCTCTGGAAACACCATATATTTT. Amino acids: CASRVTTGTGLSGNTIYF.

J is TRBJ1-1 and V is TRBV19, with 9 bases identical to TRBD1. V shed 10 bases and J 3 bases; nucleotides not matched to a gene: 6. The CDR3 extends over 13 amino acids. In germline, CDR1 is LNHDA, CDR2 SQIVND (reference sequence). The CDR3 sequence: CATVDRGDTEAFF. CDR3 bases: TGTGCCACCGTAGACAGGGGGGACACTGAAGCTTTCTTT. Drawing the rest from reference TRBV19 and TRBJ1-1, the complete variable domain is DGGITQSPKYLFRKEGQNVTLSCEQNLNHDAMYWYRQDPGQGLRLIYYSQIVNDFQKGDIAEGYSVSREKKESFPLTVTSAQKNPTAFYLCATVDRGDTEAFFGQGTRLTVV.

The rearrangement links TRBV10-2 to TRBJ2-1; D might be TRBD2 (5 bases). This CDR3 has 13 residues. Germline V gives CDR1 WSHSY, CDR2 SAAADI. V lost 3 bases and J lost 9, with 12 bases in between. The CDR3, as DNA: TGCGCCAGCAGTGATCCGGGGTTGCTTGAGCAGTTCTTC. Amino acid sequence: CASSDPGLLEQFF.

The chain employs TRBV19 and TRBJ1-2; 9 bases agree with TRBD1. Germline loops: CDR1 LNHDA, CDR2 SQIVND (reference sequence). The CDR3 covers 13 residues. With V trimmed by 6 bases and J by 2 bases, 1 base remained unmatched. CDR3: CASSDRGNYGYTF. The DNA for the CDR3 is TGTGCCAGTAGCGACAGGGGGAACTATGGCTACACCTTC.

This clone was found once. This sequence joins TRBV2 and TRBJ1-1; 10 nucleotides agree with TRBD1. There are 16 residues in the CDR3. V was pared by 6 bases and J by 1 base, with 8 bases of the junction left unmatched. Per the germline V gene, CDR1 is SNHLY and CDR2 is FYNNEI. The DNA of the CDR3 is TGTGCCAGCAGAGGGGACAGGGGAAATCGGAACACTGAAGCTTTCTTT. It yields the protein CASRGDRGNRNTEAFF.

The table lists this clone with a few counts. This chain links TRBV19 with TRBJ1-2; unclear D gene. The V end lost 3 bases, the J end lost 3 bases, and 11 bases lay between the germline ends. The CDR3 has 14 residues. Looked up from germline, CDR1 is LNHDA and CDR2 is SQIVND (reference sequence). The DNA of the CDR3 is TGTGCCAGTAGTATCATGGGCTTTGACTATGGCTACACCTTC. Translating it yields CASSIMGFDYGYTF.

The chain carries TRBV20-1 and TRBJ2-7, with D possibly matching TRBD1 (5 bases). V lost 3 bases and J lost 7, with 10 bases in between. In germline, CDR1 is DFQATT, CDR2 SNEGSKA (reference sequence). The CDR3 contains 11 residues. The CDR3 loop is CSARKRTEQYF. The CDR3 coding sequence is TGCAGTGCTAGGAAGAGGACAGAGCAGTACTTC.

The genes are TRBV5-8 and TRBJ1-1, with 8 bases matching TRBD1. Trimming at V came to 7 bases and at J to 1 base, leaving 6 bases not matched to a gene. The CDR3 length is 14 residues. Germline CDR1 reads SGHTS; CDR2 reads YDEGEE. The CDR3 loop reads CASRTGTRNTEAFF. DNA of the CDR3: TGTGCCAGCCGGACAGGGACACGGAACACTGAAGCTTTCTTT.

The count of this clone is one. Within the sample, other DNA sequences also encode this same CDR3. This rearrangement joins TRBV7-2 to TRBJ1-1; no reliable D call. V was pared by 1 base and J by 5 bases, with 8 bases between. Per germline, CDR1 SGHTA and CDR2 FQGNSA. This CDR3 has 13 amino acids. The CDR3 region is CASSLGANTEAFF. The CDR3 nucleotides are TGTGCCAGCAGCTTAGGCGCGAATACTGAAGCTTTCTTT.

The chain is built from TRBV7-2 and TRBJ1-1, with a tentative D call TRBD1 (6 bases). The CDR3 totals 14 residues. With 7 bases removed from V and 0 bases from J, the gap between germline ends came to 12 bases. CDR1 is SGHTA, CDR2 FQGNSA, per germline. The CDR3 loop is CASTRQALNTEAFF. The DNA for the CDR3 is TGTGCCAGCACCCGACAGGCTTTGAACACTGAAGCTTTCTTT.

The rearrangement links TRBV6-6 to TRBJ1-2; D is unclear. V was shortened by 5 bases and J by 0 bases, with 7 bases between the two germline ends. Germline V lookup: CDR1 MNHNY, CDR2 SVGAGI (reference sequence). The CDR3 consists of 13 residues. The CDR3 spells CASSVETNYGYTF. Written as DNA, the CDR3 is TGTGCCAGCAGTGTCGAGACTAACTATGGCTACACCTTC.

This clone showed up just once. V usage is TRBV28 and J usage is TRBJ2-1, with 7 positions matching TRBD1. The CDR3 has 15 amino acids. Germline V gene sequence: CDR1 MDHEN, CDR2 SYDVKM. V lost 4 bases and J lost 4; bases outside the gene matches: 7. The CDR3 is CASSSTGQRYNEQFF. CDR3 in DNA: TGTGCCAGCAGTTCGACAGGGCAGAGATACAATGAGCAGTTCTTC.

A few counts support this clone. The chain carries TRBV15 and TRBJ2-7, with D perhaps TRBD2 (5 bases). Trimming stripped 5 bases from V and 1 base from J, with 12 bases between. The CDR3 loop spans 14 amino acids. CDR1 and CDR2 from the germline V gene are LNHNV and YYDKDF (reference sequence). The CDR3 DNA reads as TGTGCCACCAGCCTGAATCGGGGATCCTACGAGCAGTACTTC. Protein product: CATSLNRGSYEQYF.

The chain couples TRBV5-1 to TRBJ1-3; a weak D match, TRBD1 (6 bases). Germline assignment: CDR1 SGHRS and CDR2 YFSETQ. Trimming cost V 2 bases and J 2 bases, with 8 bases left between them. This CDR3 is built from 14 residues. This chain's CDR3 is CASSLGGAGNTIYF. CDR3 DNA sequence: TGCGCCAGCAGCTTAGGGGGGGCTGGAAACACCATATATTTT. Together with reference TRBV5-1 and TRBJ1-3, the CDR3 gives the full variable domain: KAGVTQTPRYLIKTRGQQVTLSCSPISGHRSVSWYQQTPGQGLQFLFEYFSETQRNKGNFPGRFSGRQFSNSRSEMNVSTLELGDSALYLCASSLGGAGNTIYFGEGSWLTVV.

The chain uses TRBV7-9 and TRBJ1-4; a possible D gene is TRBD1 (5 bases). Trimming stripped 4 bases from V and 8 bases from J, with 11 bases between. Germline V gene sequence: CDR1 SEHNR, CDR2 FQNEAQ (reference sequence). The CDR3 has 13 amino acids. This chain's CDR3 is CASSWGLGEKLFF. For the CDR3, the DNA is TGTGCCAGCAGCTGGGGACTGGGGGAAAAACTGTTTTTT.

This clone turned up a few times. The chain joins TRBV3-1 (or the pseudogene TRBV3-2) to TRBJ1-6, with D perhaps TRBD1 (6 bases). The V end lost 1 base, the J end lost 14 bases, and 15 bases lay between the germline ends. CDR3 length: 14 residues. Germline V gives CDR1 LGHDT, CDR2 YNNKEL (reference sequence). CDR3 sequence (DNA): TGTGCCAGCAGCCAAGCGCGTATCCGGACAGCCCTCCACTTT. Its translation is CASSQARIRTALHF.

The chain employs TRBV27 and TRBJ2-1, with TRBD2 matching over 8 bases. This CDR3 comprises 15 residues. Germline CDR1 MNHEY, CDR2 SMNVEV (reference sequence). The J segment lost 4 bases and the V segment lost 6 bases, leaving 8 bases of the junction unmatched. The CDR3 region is CASREAGALYNEQFF. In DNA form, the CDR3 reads TGTGCCAGCAGGGAAGCGGGGGCTCTTTACAATGAGCAGTTCTTC.

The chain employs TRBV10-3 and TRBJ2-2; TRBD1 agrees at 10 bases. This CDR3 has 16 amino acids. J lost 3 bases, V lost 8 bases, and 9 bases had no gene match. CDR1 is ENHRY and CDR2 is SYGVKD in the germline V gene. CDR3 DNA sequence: TGTGCCATCGGGGGACAAGACAGGGGGCACACCGGGGAGCTGTTTTTT. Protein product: CAIGGQDRGHTGELFF.

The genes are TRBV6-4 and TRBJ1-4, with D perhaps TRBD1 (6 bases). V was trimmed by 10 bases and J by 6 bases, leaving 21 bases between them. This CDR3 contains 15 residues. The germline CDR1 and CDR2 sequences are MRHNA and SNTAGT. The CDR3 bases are TGTGCCACCCCATGTTTGTCAGGGGACGATGAAAAACTGTTTTTT. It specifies CATPCLSGDDEKLFF.

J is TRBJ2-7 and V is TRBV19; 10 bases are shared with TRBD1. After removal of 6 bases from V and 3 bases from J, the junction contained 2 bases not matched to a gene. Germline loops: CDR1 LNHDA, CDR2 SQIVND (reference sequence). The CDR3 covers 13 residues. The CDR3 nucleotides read TGTGCCAGTAGCTGGGACAGGGGCTACGAGCAGTACTTC. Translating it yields CASSWDRGYEQYF.

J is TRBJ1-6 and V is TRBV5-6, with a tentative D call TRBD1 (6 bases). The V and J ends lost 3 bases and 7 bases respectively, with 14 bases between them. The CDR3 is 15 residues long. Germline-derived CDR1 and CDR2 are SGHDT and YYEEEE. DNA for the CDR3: TGTGCCAGCAGCTACTCACAGGGTCGGAATTCACCCCTCCACTTT. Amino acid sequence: CASSYSQGRNSPLHF.